The present T cell receptor (beta chain) was sequenced within a study of T-cell reconstitution after alpha-beta-depleted transplantation in children. V lost 0 bases, J lost 0 bases, and 15 bases lay in between. The CDR3 has 17 amino acids. The V gene's germline CDR1 is MGHRA and CDR2 YSYEKL. Molecular barcoding with unique molecular identifiers was used for the TCRbeta library. TCRdb re-analysed the PCR reads in MiXCR, keeping a single row per CDR3 protein. The sample shows more than 150,000 distinct CDR3 sequences, approximately 7% of them seen only once. This clonotype was found many times. Sequences were derived from PBMCs from the stem cell graft donor, sampled from the stem cell graft. The genes are TRBV4-1 and TRBJ2-7; a possible D gene is TRBD1 (6 bases). The sequence was collected from a human donor who donated a stem cell graft to a child with Wiskott-Aldrich syndrome. CDR3 amino acids: CASSQDRTASLSYEQYF. For the CDR3, the DNA is TGCGCCAGCAGCCAAGATAGGACAGCCAGCCTCTCCTACGAGCAGTACTTC.